The 8 T cell receptor beta chains below all came from one sample that was sequenced in a study of tumor and adjacent non-tumor tissue in lung cancer. The template was RNA from unsorted bulk tissue. Distant lung tissue was collected more than 3 cm away from the tumor edge. The library came from three nested PCR rounds adapted from ARM-PCR protocols. In TCRdb, the multiplex PCR reads were re-called with MiXCR into one record per CDR3 protein. The profile shows 110,000 or so distinct CDR3 sequences, about 61% of them singletons. Sequencing used distant non-tumor lung tissue. The receptor set was obtained from a man in his sixties with non-small cell lung cancer.

Comment on this clonotype: Relative to the germline gene, one junction end is altered; a read error may explain this. The chain is built from TRBV12-3 or TRBV12-4 and TRBJ2-1, with TRBD2 matching over 12 bases. The CDR3 contains 15 residues. The CDR3 region is CASRPTSGRLNEQLF. The CDR3 DNA sequence: TGTGCCAGCAGGCCTACTAGCGGGAGGCTTAATGAGCAGTTATTC.

Comment on this clonotype: The junction and the germline gene differ at one end; a read error may be behind it. The chain uses TRBV4-1 and TRBJ2-1, with 7 bases fitting TRBD1. Germline CDR1 is MGHRA and CDR2 is YSYEKL. This CDR3 has 16 residues. Here the CDR3 DNA reads TGCGCAAGCAGCCAAGCTGCCGGGACAGAGTACAATGTGCAGTTCTTC. As protein: CASSQAAGTEYNVQFF.

This clonotype has a handful of counts. This chain uses TRBV6-4 with TRBJ2-1, with 8 bases aligning to TRBD2. This CDR3 comprises 16 residues. V trimming: 7 bases; J trimming: 9 bases; junction bases outside the gene matches: 17. The germline V gene has CDR1 MRHNA and CDR2 SNTAGT. The CDR3 sequence: CASKKAPGLDDGEQFF. CDR3 in DNA: TGTGCCAGCAAAAAAGCACCGGGACTAGACGACGGTGAGCAGTTCTTC.

This clonotype was seen many times. The V and J genes are TRBV5-6 and TRBJ2-3; the match to TRBD2 covers 8 bases. The CDR3 has 15 amino acids. Germline V gene sequence: CDR1 SGHDT, CDR2 YYEEEE. With V trimmed by 4 bases and J by 0 bases, 4 bases remained unmatched. The CDR3 loop reads CASSNVAGSTDTQYF. For the CDR3, the DNA is TGTGCCAGCAGCAACGTAGCGGGAAGCACAGATACGCAGTATTTT. Together with reference TRBV5-6 and TRBJ2-3, the CDR3 gives the full variable domain: DAGVTQSPTHLIKTRGQQVTLRCSPKSGHDTVSWYQQALGQGPQFIFQYYEEEERQRGNFPDRFSGHQFPNYSSELNVNALLLGDSALYLCASSNVAGSTDTQYFGPGTRLTVL.

Comment on this clonotype: This could be a read error, since a much larger clone is one nucleotide away. The rearrangement uses TRBV2 and TRBJ2-1; TRBD2 is a possible D gene (7 bases). The CDR3 consists of 13 residues. Per germline, CDR1 SNHLY and CDR2 FYNNEI. CDR3 bases: TGTGTCAGTCTAGGGGGGGTGTACAATGAGCAGTTCTTC. This encodes CVSLGGVYNEQFF.

The chain is built from TRBV5-1 and TRBJ1-3; the D is unclear. The V end lost 3 bases, the J end lost 2 bases, and 9 bases lay between the germline ends. In germline, CDR1 is SGHRS, CDR2 YFSETQ. This CDR3 is built from 14 residues. The CDR3 DNA reads TGCGCCAGCAGCTCTGAGACTGCTGGAAACACCATATATTTT. Protein sequence: CASSSETAGNTIYF.

Turning to this clonotype: An end of the junction does not agree with germline; a read error may underlie this. V is TRBV6-2 or TRBV6-3 and J is TRBJ2-5; tentative D call: TRBD1 (6 bases). The CDR3 extends over 15 amino acids. Germline V gene sequence: CDR1 MNHEY, CDR2 SVGEGT. The CDR3 DNA sequence: TGTGCCAGCAGTTACTTGATACAGGGAATAGAGACCCAGTATTTC. As protein: CASSYLIQGIETQYF.

With regard to this clonotype: This could be a read error, since a much larger clone is one nucleotide away. The chain employs TRBV10-2 and TRBJ1-2; TRBD1 is a possible D gene (5 bases). Germline V CDR1 and CDR2: WSHSY, SAAADI. The V end lost 7 bases, the J end lost 2 bases, and 14 bases lay between the germline ends. CDR3 length equals 14 residues. The CDR3 DNA sequence: TGCGCCAGCACGGAAGCGGGGCGGAACTATGGCTACACCTTC. Its protein is CASTEAGRNYGYTF.